This T cell receptor (beta chain) is drawn from a study of naive CD8 T cells in extremely preterm neonates. Some clones are missing from TCRdb's copy, which holds only in-frame ones; the method was immunoSEQ multiplex PCR. Among over 3,500 clones listed, 95% to 98% were seen once. Sorted cells: live naive CD8+ T cells, CD45RA+CCR7+, Annexin V-negative. Each sample had roughly 18,000–110,000 sorted naive CD8+ T cells. Study-level points and caveats: Preterm neonate repertoires were significantly less rich by iChao1 than others. Preterm neonates shared more CDR3 nucleotide sequences (approximately 2.7%) than older groups.

For this clone: Its specificity is unknown.

The sample comprised naive CD8+ T cells from blood. The receptor's source is a human donor in good health.

In DNA, the CDR3 is TGCAGCGTTATGGGAGGGGTAGCGGGCGCCCCGGCCGATACGCAGTATTTT. This gives the protein CSVMGGVAGAPADTQYF. The chain has TRBV29-1 and TRBJ2-3, with TRBD2 matching 7 bases. The CDR3 contains 17 residues. Germline V gene data show CDR1 as SQVTM and CDR2 as ANQGSEA. Germline trimming cut 5 bases from V and 6 bases from J; bases unmatched to any gene: 20.